This passage covers 7 T cell receptor beta chains from one sample sequenced in a study of post-analysis software for immune sequencing data. No cognate antigen is known for these TCRs. Researchers reported that TCR beta cDNA libraries carried unique molecular identifiers. TCRdb used MiXCR to reprocess the PCR reads, holding one entry per CDR3 protein. This sample has 600,000 to 750,000 distinct CDR3 sequences, with more than 50% found just once. Study-wide results and limits: With TRBV5-6, TRBV5-1 and TRBV20-1 included, five TRBV segments were more frequent in patients than in controls.

Input material: blood. These TCRs come from a girl between 2 and 10 years old with multiple sclerosis.

This clonotype has only a few counts. The CDR3 DNA follows: TGTGCCAGCAGCCAAGTTCTCGGGACAGGGGCAAGTGAGCAGTTCTTC. This gives the protein CASSQVLGTGASEQFF. The genes are TRBV3-1 and TRBJ2-1; 10 bases fit TRBD1. The length of the CDR3 is 16 residues. Germline V gene lookup returns CDR1 LGHDT and CDR2 YNNKEL (reference sequence). V shed 1 base, J shed 9 bases, and the junction held 9 bases outside the gene matches.

The rearrangement links TRBV10-3 to TRBJ1-5, with 9 bases fitting TRBD1. Germline V CDR1 and CDR2: ENHRY, SYGVKD. The CDR3 consists of 15 residues. J lost 2 bases, V lost 4 bases, and 3 bases had no gene match. The CDR3 reads CAISARTGGNQPQHF. CDR3 nucleotides: TGTGCCATCAGTGCCCGGACAGGGGGCAATCAGCCCCAGCATTTT.

The chain combines TRBV5-1 with TRBJ2-3; the match to TRBD2 covers 9 bases. Germline V gene sequence: CDR1 SGHRS, CDR2 YFSETQ. The CDR3 contains 13 residues. V was clipped by 6 bases and J by 5 bases; unmatched bases: 4. The CDR3 is CASKVREGDTQYF. The CDR3 nucleotides are TGCGCCAGCAAAGTGCGGGAGGGAGATACGCAGTATTTT.

The chain uses TRBV10-3 and TRBJ2-4; 7 bases map to TRBD1. This CDR3 has 15 amino acids. V dropped 0 bases and J dropped 4; count of bases not matched to a gene: 3. Germline CDR1 reads ENHRY; CDR2 reads SYGVKD. CDR3 residues: CAISESGTAKNIQYF. The CDR3 DNA sequence: TGTGCCATCAGTGAGTCAGGGACAGCGAAAAACATTCAGTACTTC.

This chain's CDR3 is CASSFDDTQYF. The CDR3 nucleotides are TGTGCCAGCAGTTTCGACGATACGCAGTATTTT. The rearrangement uses TRBV12-3 or TRBV12-4 and TRBJ2-3; D is undetermined. The CDR3 sequence is 11 residues long. V gave up 3 bases and J gave up 6 bases, with 4 bases separating them.

This clonotype has a handful of counts. The V call is TRBV12-3 or TRBV12-4, the J call TRBJ1-2, with no clear D. The CDR3 is 14 residues long. The V gene lost 8 bases and the J gene lost 0 bases, with 13 bases spanning the gap. The CDR3 DNA reads TGTGCCAGCCGAGAAGACATTCCTAACTATGGCTACACCTTC. This encodes CASREDIPNYGYTF.

In nucleotides, the CDR3 is TGTGCCAGCAGTCGGTCACAGGGAAGTACGCAGTATTTT. Amino acids: CASSRSQGSTQYF. The chain uses TRBV12-3 or TRBV12-4 and TRBJ2-3; weak D call: TRBD1 (6 bases). CDR3 size: 13 residues. V was trimmed by 5 bases and J by 8 bases, leaving 14 bases between them.